These 29 T cell receptor beta chains were sequenced from one sample in a study of identical twins. TCRdb re-analysed the 5' RACE reads in MiXCR, keeping a single row per CDR3 protein. The table has under 250,000 distinct CDR3 sequences, about 7.5% seen once. These data were likewise used in another study, on yellow fever vaccine responses in identical twins.

The sequenced material came from CD8+ T cells sorted from blood. The source is a woman aged 18 to 35 in good health.

This clonotype occurred many times. The CDR3 coding sequence is TGTGCCAGCAGTGAAGAATTGGGCCAGTATTCACCCCTCCACTTT. It is translated as CASSEELGQYSPLHF. The chain couples TRBV6-1 to TRBJ1-6; D unresolved. V lost 1 base, J lost 8 bases, and 12 bases lay in between. The germline V gene encodes CDR1 MNHNS and CDR2 SASEGT. The length of the CDR3 is 15 residues.

V usage is TRBV9 and J usage is TRBJ1-4; D gene unclear. This CDR3 region has 14 residues. V shed 3 bases and J shed 8 bases, with 14 bases lying between them. Per the germline V gene, CDR1 is SGDLS and CDR2 is YYNGEE. DNA of the CDR3: TGTGCCAGCAGCGCGGGAGAACGGGGAGAAAAACTGTTTTTT. Translation: CASSAGERGEKLFF.

The V call is TRBV10-3, the J call TRBJ2-6; weak D call: TRBD2 (6 bases). Germline V gene data show CDR1 as ENHRY and CDR2 as SYGVKD. V was pared by 2 bases and J by 0 bases, with 11 bases between. The CDR3 is 17 amino acids. The CDR3 coding sequence is TGTGCCATCAGTGAGGCGGGGCTCGCCTCTGGGGCCAACGTCCTGACTTTC. This translates into CAISEAGLASGANVLTF.

In its sample, this clonotype was seen many times. The rearrangement joins TRBV16 to TRBJ2-2; D unclear. V was trimmed by 7 bases and J by 0 bases, leaving 3 bases between them. The CDR3 loop spans 12 amino acids. Germline V gives CDR1 KGHSY, CDR2 FQNENV. The CDR3 DNA reads TGTGCCAGCACATCGAACACCGGGGAGCTGTTTTTT. Translating gives CASTSNTGELFF.

The chain is built from TRBV7-9 and TRBJ1-2; D call uncertain. CDR3 length: 14 amino acids. V was shortened by 1 base and J by 2 bases, with 8 bases between the two germline ends. The germline V gene encodes CDR1 SEHNR and CDR2 FQNEAQ (reference sequence). Here the CDR3 DNA reads TGTGCCAGCAGCTTAGTAACCGCGAACTATGGCTACACCTTC. Translated: CASSLVTANYGYTF.

This clonotype was counted only a few times. This chain connects TRBV20-1 to TRBJ2-7; D is perhaps TRBD2 (6 bases). Germline V gene data show CDR1 as DFQATT and CDR2 as SNEGSKA (reference sequence). This CDR3 comprises 12 residues. Deletions cut 6 bases from V and 0 bases from J, with 9 bases between. The DNA of the CDR3 is TGCAGTGCGGAGGGGAGCTCCTACGAGCAGTACGTC. Translated: CSAEGSSYEQYV.

This clonotype was recorded a few times. V is TRBV13 and J is TRBJ1-1; possibly TRBD1 for D (5 bases). V was cut by 5 bases and J by 1 base, with 14 bases left in between. CDR1 is PRHDT and CDR2 is FYEKMQ in the germline V gene (reference sequence). This CDR3 is built from 15 residues. CDR3 sequence (DNA): TGTGCCAGCAGCACCCACCTTGGGGGGAACACTGAAGCTTTCTTT. Its translation: CASSTHLGGNTEAFF.

The rearrangement uses TRBV27 and TRBJ2-7; perhaps TRBD2 as D (7 bases). CDR3 length equals 13 residues. V was trimmed by 3 bases and J by 5 bases, leaving 11 bases between them. Germline CDR1 is MNHEY and CDR2 is SMNVEV (reference sequence). The CDR3 DNA follows: TGTGCCAGCAGTTTTGGGGGGGGCGACGAGCAGTACTTC. This translates into CASSFGGGDEQYF.

This clonotype showed up just a few times. V is TRBV28 and J is TRBJ2-2; TRBD2 aligns across 10 bases. The junction had 7 bases not matched to a gene; V was cut back by 6 bases and J by 3 bases. CDR3 length equals 16 residues. CDR1 is MDHEN, CDR2 SYDVKM, per germline. The CDR3 is CASSFGLAGDTGELFF. The CDR3 nucleotides are TGTGCCAGCAGCTTTGGTCTAGCGGGGGACACCGGGGAGCTGTTTTTT.

The table lists this clonotype with many counts. The rearrangement uses TRBV29-1 and TRBJ2-7, with TRBD2 matching over 9 bases. The V and J ends lost 6 bases and 3 bases, in that order; junction bases with no gene match: 6. This CDR3 is built from 13 residues. Germline loops: CDR1 SQVTM, CDR2 ANQGSEA. CDR3 residues: CSVGGTSLYEQYF. The DNA of the CDR3 is TGCAGCGTGGGTGGGACTAGCCTCTACGAGCAGTACTTC.

The CDR3 DNA follows: TGTGCCAGCAGCTCCCCCAGGGGGCTAGCCACTAGCACAGATACGCAGTATTTT. Translating gives CASSSPRGLATSTDTQYF. V gene TRBV7-6 combines with J gene TRBJ2-3, with TRBD1 matching over 8 bases. The V gene's germline CDR1 is SGHVS and CDR2 FNYEAQ. There are 18 residues in the CDR3. Unmatched junction bases numbered 12, after V lost 4 bases and J lost 0 bases.

This chain joins TRBV10-3 and TRBJ2-2; the match to TRBD2 covers 8 bases. This CDR3 has 16 amino acids. CDR1 ENHRY and CDR2 SYGVKD come from the germline V gene. The V and J ends lost 10 bases and 2 bases, in that order; junction bases with no gene match: 12. For the CDR3, the DNA is TGTGCCACCTCTCACGGGGGGGGTAGTAACACCGGGGAGCTGTTTTTT. This gives the protein CATSHGGGSNTGELFF.

The chain carries TRBV7-9 and TRBJ2-2; 9 nucleotides line up with TRBD2. Trimming cost V 1 base and J 7 bases; bases outside gene matches: 7. The CDR3 has 16 amino acids. Looked up from germline, CDR1 is SEHNR and CDR2 is FQNEAQ (reference sequence). This chain's CDR3 is CASSLGGLARGGELFF. The CDR3, as DNA: TGTGCCAGCAGCTTAGGTGGACTAGCGAGAGGCGGGGAGCTGTTTTTT.

A few counts support this clonotype. This chain uses TRBV12-3 or TRBV12-4 with TRBJ2-1; a weak D match, TRBD1 (5 bases). This CDR3 has 14 residues. V was shortened by 2 bases and J by 8 bases, with 13 bases between the two germline ends. The CDR3, as DNA: TGTGCCAGCAGTTTATTTCTGAGCAGGGATGAGCAGTTCTTC. Translated, it gives CASSLFLSRDEQFF.

The V and J genes are TRBV7-9 and TRBJ2-1; D not certain. CDR1 and CDR2 (germline): SEHNR, FQNEAQ (reference sequence). The CDR3 consists of 12 residues. V lost 4 bases and J 7 bases, leaving 8 bases between the germline ends. The CDR3 sequence: CASSWVGNEQFF. The CDR3 coding sequence is TGTGCCAGCAGCTGGGTAGGTAATGAGCAGTTCTTC.

This clonotype has more than one count but fewer than ten. The rearrangement uses TRBV19 and TRBJ2-1; a weak D match, TRBD2 (6 bases). The V end lost 5 bases, the J end lost 4 bases, and 15 bases lay between the germline ends. CDR1 LNHDA and CDR2 SQIVND come from the germline V gene (reference sequence). The CDR3 runs to 15 residues. CDR3 nucleotides: TGTGCCAGTAGTTCAACGGGAGAGTCATACAATGAGCAGTTCTTC. As protein: CASSSTGESYNEQFF.

V and J are TRBV9 and TRBJ1-3; D might be TRBD1 (6 bases). V was pared by 7 bases and J by 0 bases, with 8 bases between. Germline V lookup: CDR1 SGDLS, CDR2 YYNGEE. This CDR3 contains 13 residues. Here the CDR3 DNA reads TGTGCCAGCGGGACACGCTCTGGAAACACCATATATTTT. Amino acids: CASGTRSGNTIYF.

The J gene is TRBJ2-7, the V gene TRBV7-6, with D unresolved. Per the germline V gene, CDR1 is SGHVS and CDR2 is FNYEAQ. This CDR3 has 14 amino acids. Trimming left V 0 bases short and J 0 bases short, with 6 bases between. DNA for the CDR3: TGTGCCAGCAGCTTAGCGCCGAGCTCCTACGAGCAGTACTTC. Residues: CASSLAPSSYEQYF.

This clonotype was detected only a few times. The chain joins TRBV5-8 to TRBJ2-7; D gene unclear. Germline values: CDR1 SGHTS, CDR2 YDEGEE. Trimming removed 2 bases at V and 3 bases at J, with 9 bases between. This CDR3 comprises 13 residues. CDR3 DNA: TGTGCCAGCAGCTTTGGCGCGGACTACGAGCAGTACGTC. Residues: CASSFGADYEQYV.

The chain is built from TRBV5-6 and TRBJ2-2; D not resolved. The CDR3 runs to 17 residues. The germline V and J ends were trimmed by 1 base and 3 bases, with 16 bases remaining between them. In germline, CDR1 is SGHDT, CDR2 YYEEEE. The CDR3 spells CASSLNSGSMDTGELFF. In nucleotides, the CDR3 is TGTGCCAGCAGCTTGAACAGTGGTTCGATGGACACCGGGGAGCTGTTTTTT.

The gene calls are TRBV12-3 or TRBV12-4 and TRBJ2-1, with 7 nucleotides matching TRBD2. The length of the CDR3 is 16 residues. V shed 1 base, J shed 4 bases, and the junction held 7 bases outside the gene matches. DNA of the CDR3: TGTGCCAGCAGTTTAGGGGCTAGCGGCATATACAATGAGCAGTTCTTC. This encodes CASSLGASGIYNEQFF.

This clonotype turned up a few times. This chain links TRBV6-1 with TRBJ2-7; 10 nucleotides agree with TRBD1. The V segment lost 5 bases and the J segment 5 bases; nucleotides outside the gene matches: 6. CDR3 length: 14 residues. The V gene's germline CDR1 is MNHNS and CDR2 SASEGT. DNA of the CDR3: TGTGCCAGCAGTCCGGGACAGGGGTTCAACGAGCAGTACGTC. This sequence encodes CASSPGQGFNEQYV.

This clonotype was detected a few times. This chain joins TRBV5-5 and TRBJ2-5, with 9 bases that match TRBD2. CDR1 is SGHKS and CDR2 is YYEKEE in the germline V gene (reference sequence). Trimming at V came to 2 bases and at J to 2 bases, leaving 7 bases not matched to a gene. This CDR3 spans 16 amino acids. Here the CDR3 reads CASSFSFSGRQETQYF. Here the CDR3 DNA reads TGTGCCAGCAGCTTCTCCTTTAGCGGGAGACAAGAGACCCAGTACTTC. Using reference TRBV5-5 and TRBJ2-5 for the parts outside the CDR3, the full variable domain is DAGVTQSPTHLIKTRGQQVTLRCSPISGHKSVSWYQQVLGQGPQFIFQYYEKEERGRGNFPDRFSARQFPNYSSELNVNALLLGDSALYLCASSFSFSGRQETQYFGPGTRLLVL.

This clonotype was found many times. The CDR3 nucleotides are TGTGCCAGCAGTTCCCGCGGCAATGAGCAGTTCTTC. Residues: CASSSRGNEQFF. The rearrangement uses TRBV27 and TRBJ2-1; no clear D gene. V shed 4 bases and J shed 6 bases, with 7 bases lying between them. The CDR3 is 12 residues long. The V gene's germline CDR1 is MNHEY and CDR2 SMNVEV (reference sequence).

V usage is TRBV7-6 and J usage is TRBJ2-3; 9 bases agree with TRBD1. The germline V gene has CDR1 SGHVS and CDR2 FNYEAQ. The CDR3 extends over 15 amino acids. The V segment lost 6 bases and the J segment 2 bases; nucleotides outside the gene matches: 6. CDR3 sequence reads: CASRFGQGNTDTQYF. The CDR3 region has the DNA TGTGCCAGCAGGTTCGGACAGGGGAACACAGATACGCAGTATTTT. The full variable domain, with the rest looked up from reference TRBV7-6 and TRBJ2-3, is GAGVSQSPRYKVTKRGQDVALRCDPISGHVSLYWYRQALGQGPEFLTYFNYEAQQDKSGLPNDRFSAERPEGSISTLTIQRTEQRDSAMYRCASRFGQGNTDTQYFGPGTRLTVL.

This clonotype has ten or more counts. The chain recombines TRBV15 with TRBJ1-2; possible D gene TRBD1, 6 bases. The CDR3 is made up of 14 amino acids. The V end was cut by 5 bases, the J end by 2 bases, with 12 bases between. The V gene's germline CDR1 is LNHNV and CDR2 YYDKDF (reference sequence). This CDR3 reads CATSGSGGNYGYTF. The DNA for the CDR3 is TGTGCCACCAGCGGATCGGGGGGCAACTATGGCTACACCTTC.

This clonotype was recorded a few times. The rearrangement uses TRBV29-1 and TRBJ2-2, with 7 bases identical to TRBD2. J gave up 6 bases and V 7 bases, and 5 bases lay outside the gene matches. The CDR3 runs to 12 residues. Germline CDR1 reads SQVTM; CDR2 reads ANQGSEA. CDR3 in amino acids: CSGAGLAGELFF. The CDR3 region has the DNA TGCAGCGGGGCCGGACTAGCCGGGGAGCTGTTTTTT.

This chain links TRBV20-1 with TRBJ2-7, with 9 bases that match TRBD1. Germline trimming cut 3 bases from V and 1 base from J; bases unmatched to any gene: 10. The CDR3 loop spans 16 amino acids. Germline CDR1 DFQATT, CDR2 SNEGSKA (reference sequence). CDR3 residues: CSARTGGPGWSYEQYF. The CDR3 coding sequence is TGCAGTGCTAGGACAGGGGGTCCTGGTTGGTCCTACGAGCAGTACTTC.

In this sample, this clonotype turned up many times. The J gene is TRBJ2-1, the V gene TRBV29-1, with D tentatively TRBD1 or TRBD2 (5 bases each). The CDR3 spans 16 residues. Trimming took 1 base from V and 5 from J, leaving 18 bases between them. CDR1 is SQVTM, CDR2 ANQGSEA, per germline. The CDR3 DNA reads TGCAGCGTTGAAGCGGGGCTCCGGACCCGGAACAATGAGCAGTTCTTC. Amino acid sequence: CSVEAGLRTRNNEQFF.